The 20 T cell receptor beta chains listed next were all sequenced from one sample in a study of blood T cell repertoires in COVID-19. Libraries were prepared by immunoSEQ multiplex PCR; TCRdb keeps only in-frame clonotypes and omits some of them. In the table there are 120,000 to 150,000 clones, about four fifths of which are singletons. Sequencing input: peripheral blood. These receptors were taken from a human donor in a cohort sampled during active COVID-19.

This clone was observed a few times. V and J are TRBV27 and TRBJ2-2, with unresolved D. CDR1 is MNHEY, CDR2 SMNVEV, per germline (reference sequence). V was pared by 8 bases and J by 2 bases, with 12 bases between. The CDR3 totals 14 residues. Written as DNA, the CDR3 is TGTGCCAGCCGGAGTTCTCTAAACACCGGGGAGCTGTTTTTT. Encoded protein: CASRSSLNTGELFF.

This chain links TRBV19 with TRBJ1-1, with D hard to call. In germline, CDR1 is LNHDA, CDR2 SQIVND (reference sequence). V shed 0 bases and J shed 1 base, with 12 bases lying between them. This CDR3 comprises 16 residues. This CDR3 is CASSIDPGVSNTEAFF. CDR3 DNA: TGTGCCAGTAGTATAGATCCCGGGGTCTCGAACACTGAAGCTTTCTTT.

J is TRBJ2-3 and V is TRBV4-3; TRBD2 agrees at 10 bases. V dropped 5 bases and J dropped 6; count of bases not matched to a gene: 11. Per the germline V gene, CDR1 is LGHNA and CDR2 is YSLEER. The CDR3 runs 16 residues. CDR3 protein: CASSGLAGVERDTQYF. The CDR3, as DNA: TGCGCCAGCAGCGGGCTAGCGGGAGTAGAGAGGGATACGCAGTATTTT.

The gene calls are TRBV4-3 and TRBJ2-7, with TRBD1 identical over 7 bases. This CDR3 has 15 amino acids. V dropped 0 bases and J dropped 3; count of bases not matched to a gene: 5. Germline-derived CDR1 and CDR2 are LGHNA and YSLEER. In DNA form, the CDR3 reads TGCGCCAGCAGCCAAGAATGGGACAGCTTCTACGAGCAGTACTTC. This gives the protein CASSQEWDSFYEQYF.

This sequence joins TRBV6-5 and TRBJ2-1; D is possibly TRBD2 (5 bases). There are 13 residues in the CDR3. Germline V gene lookup returns CDR1 MNHEY and CDR2 SVGAGI. V shed 2 bases and J shed 12 bases, with 14 bases lying between them. CDR3 in DNA: TGTGCCAGCAGTTACCAGGACTTCCGCGGGCAGTTCTTC. Amino acids: CASSYQDFRGQFF.

The count of this clone is one. The rearrangement links TRBV29-1 to TRBJ2-1; 10 bases map to TRBD2. Germline CDR1 and CDR2: SQVTM and ANQGSEA. The CDR3 has 14 amino acids. V lost 6 bases to trimming and J lost 6 bases; unmatched junction nucleotides: 8. The CDR3 is CSVLGLAKFNEQFF. CDR3 coding DNA: TGCAGCGTCCTGGGACTAGCGAAATTCAATGAGCAGTTCTTC.

The rearrangement links TRBV19 to TRBJ2-7; 11 nucleotides line up with TRBD1. This CDR3 is 15 amino acids long. Germline CDR1 and CDR2: LNHDA and SQIVND (reference sequence). Trimming removed 5 bases from V and 7 bases from J; junction bases left unmatched: 10. The CDR3 DNA follows: TGTGCCAGTAGTTCGCGGACAGGGGGCTTGAGGGAGCAGTACTTC. This encodes CASSSRTGGLREQYF. Full variable domain (missing parts from reference TRBV19 and TRBJ2-7): DGGITQSPKYLFRKEGQNVTLSCEQNLNHDAMYWYRQDPGQGLRLIYYSQIVNDFQKGDIAEGYSVSREKKESFPLTVTSAQKNPTAFYLCASSSRTGGLREQYFGPGTRLTVT.

The rearrangement links TRBV3-1 (or the pseudogene TRBV3-2) to TRBJ1-3; 8 bases are a match to TRBD1. The germline gives CDR1 LGHDT, CDR2 YNNKEL (reference sequence). This CDR3 region has 15 residues. V lost 4 bases and J lost 0; bases outside the gene matches: 2. The chain's CDR3 is CASSLTGGSGNTIYF. The CDR3 nucleotides read TGTGCCAGCAGCCTCACAGGGGGCTCTGGAAACACCATATATTTT.

A few counts support this clone. V gene TRBV5-8 combines with J gene TRBJ2-7, with D possibly TRBD1 on 6 matching bases. The V end was cut by 1 base, the J end by 7 bases, with 15 bases between. Looked up from germline, CDR1 is SGHTS and CDR2 is YDEGEE. The CDR3 spans 14 residues. The CDR3 sequence is CASSLSGGEGEQYF. CDR3 bases: TGTGCCAGCAGCTTGTCTGGGGGCGAGGGGGAGCAGTACTTC.

This chain joins TRBV7-8 and TRBJ1-5; 9 positions match TRBD1. Germline CDR1 is SGHVS and CDR2 is FQNEAQ. The CDR3 has 15 amino acids. With 3 bases clipped from V and 5 bases from J, the junction kept 5 bases outside the gene matches. The CDR3 nucleotides are TGTGCCAGCAGCTTCCGGGACAGGGCTGATCAGCCCCAGCATTTT. As protein: CASSFRDRADQPQHF.

This clone came up once. J is TRBJ2-7 and V is TRBV7-2; 7 bases line up with TRBD2. Trimming took 1 base from V and 8 from J; bases not matched to a gene: 2. The CDR3 consists of 12 residues. CDR1 is SGHTA and CDR2 is FQGNSA in the germline V gene. The CDR3 reads CASSLVGGKQYF. The CDR3, as DNA: TGTGCCAGCAGCTTAGTGGGAGGGAAGCAGTACTTC.

The chain uses TRBV5-5 and TRBJ2-5; TRBD2 matches at 8 bases. With 4 bases clipped from V and 2 bases from J, the junction kept 4 bases outside the gene matches. CDR3 length: 14 amino acids. Per germline, CDR1 SGHKS and CDR2 YYEKEE (reference sequence). CDR3 sequence reads: CASSGAGVQETQYF. For the CDR3, the DNA is TGTGCCAGCAGCGGAGCGGGGGTGCAAGAGACCCAGTACTTC.

The chain carries TRBV5-6 and TRBJ2-5; TRBD2 might be the D (5 bases). Germline-derived CDR1 and CDR2 are SGHDT and YYEEEE. Trimming removed 4 bases from V and 1 base from J, with 14 bases in between. This CDR3 has 15 amino acids. The CDR3 is CASSPSGNLQETQYF. The CDR3 DNA reads TGTGCCAGCAGCCCATCCGGGAATCTCCAAGAGACCCAGTACTTC.

The chain couples TRBV28 to TRBJ1-2; the match to TRBD1 covers 8 bases. Unmatched junction bases numbered 7, after V lost 5 bases and J lost 8 bases. CDR3 length: 13 amino acids. Germline assignment: CDR1 MDHEN and CDR2 SYDVKM. The chain's CDR3 is CASSPGQGGGYTF. DNA of the CDR3: TGTGCCAGCAGTCCAGGACAGGGAGGGGGCTACACCTTC.

This clone was observed once. This chain uses TRBV27 with TRBJ2-3; D gene unclear. Germline-derived CDR1 and CDR2 are MNHEY and SMNVEV (reference sequence). The V end lost 8 bases, the J end lost 4 bases, and 16 bases lay between the germline ends. The CDR3 covers 14 residues. This CDR3 reads CASRQSGSPDTQYF. CDR3 sequence (DNA): TGTGCCAGCCGTCAGTCTGGTTCCCCAGATACGCAGTATTTT.

This clone was recorded once. The rearrangement links TRBV28 to TRBJ2-4; D remains ambiguous. Germline V gene data show CDR1 as MDHEN and CDR2 as SYDVKM. V lost 6 bases and J 5 bases, leaving 11 bases between the germline ends. CDR3 size: 13 residues. The CDR3 nucleotides read TGTGCCAGCAGGAGGCCCCTCGAAAACATTCAGTACTTC. It is translated as CASRRPLENIQYF.

This chain links TRBV5-1 with TRBJ2-7, with 7 bases aligning to TRBD1. This CDR3 contains 14 residues. V lost 0 bases to trimming and J lost 3 bases; unmatched junction nucleotides: 3. Germline CDR1 SGHRS, CDR2 YFSETQ. CDR3 in amino acids: CASSLAGQRYEQYF. CDR3 DNA sequence: TGCGCCAGCAGCTTGGCGGGACAGCGCTACGAGCAGTACTTC.

CDR3 region: CSVAAGGDTEAFF. The CDR3 DNA sequence: TGCAGCGTGGCGGCAGGGGGAGACACTGAAGCTTTCTTT. This chain connects TRBV29-1 to TRBJ1-1; 7 bases line up with TRBD1. The junction had 7 bases not matched to a gene; V was cut back by 6 bases and J by 3 bases. Germline-derived CDR1 and CDR2 are SQVTM and ANQGSEA. The CDR3 consists of 13 residues.

The chain recombines TRBV7-2 with TRBJ2-5; 11 bases fit TRBD2. The CDR3 covers 16 residues. Unmatched junction bases numbered 12, after V lost 7 bases and J lost 5 bases. Germline V gene sequence: CDR1 SGHTA, CDR2 FQGNSA. Here the CDR3 DNA reads TGTGCCAGCAACCTGGGAATAGCGGGAGGGCCGGAGACCCAGTACTTC. Residues: CASNLGIAGGPETQYF.

The CDR3 region has the DNA TGTGCCAGCAGTGAAACCGGGACTGTCTCCTACAATGAGCAGTTCTTC. Protein product: CASSETGTVSYNEQFF. V is TRBV6-4 and J is TRBJ2-1; TRBD2 might be the D (6 bases). V was shortened by 3 bases and J by 0 bases, with 12 bases between the two germline ends. The germline V gene has CDR1 MRHNA and CDR2 SNTAGT. This CDR3 region has 16 residues.